These 17 T cell receptor beta chains share one sample of origin, sequenced in a study of cytomegalovirus exposure and HLA in healthy donors. Vbeta (60) and Jbeta (13) primers were used in the PCR. Using immunoSEQ multiplex PCR, the repertoire was profiled, and TCRdb retains in-frame clones only, with some absent. In the table there are 150,000 to 200,000 clones, 81% of which are singletons. Material: PBMCs. These receptors were obtained from a man between 40 and 49 years old in good health and CMV-seropositive.

V usage is TRBV6-5 and J usage is TRBJ2-1, with D perhaps matching TRBD2 (6 bases). CDR3 length: 16 residues. The V end was cut by 1 base, the J end by 7 bases, with 17 bases between. Germline V CDR1 and CDR2: MNHEY, SVGAGI. CDR3 region: CASSYFGGAAGNEQFF. The CDR3 bases are TGTGCCAGCAGTTACTTCGGGGGAGCGGCAGGGAATGAGCAGTTCTTC.

In the case of this clone: A junction boundary mismatches the germline segment, possibly from a read error. This chain connects TRBV7-9 to TRBJ1-1, with TRBD1 matching 8 bases. The CDR3 loop spans 18 amino acids. Germline loops: CDR1 SEHNR, CDR2 FQNEAQ (reference sequence). CDR3 sequence (DNA): TGTTCCAGCAGTCTAGGGGGGGGTTCCAGGGGGCGAAACACTGAAGCTTTCTTT. Translation gives CSSSLGGGSRGRNTEAFF.

The J gene is TRBJ2-7, the V gene TRBV5-1, with D possibly being TRBD2 (5 bases). The CDR3 runs 14 residues. The germline CDR1 and CDR2 sequences are SGHRS and YFSETQ. This CDR3 reads CVFFKQEAAYEQYF. The CDR3, as DNA: TGCGTTTTTTTCAAGCAGGAGGCGGCATACGAGCAGTACTTC.

This clone occurred once. This chain links TRBV27 with TRBJ2-6, with 11 bases matching TRBD1. Trimming took 5 bases from V and 0 from J; bases not matched to a gene: 3. Germline V gene data show CDR1 as MNHEY and CDR2 as SMNVEV (reference sequence). This CDR3 is built from 17 residues. The CDR3 region is CASSTGQGVSGANVLTF. Here the CDR3 DNA reads TGTGCCAGCAGTACGGGACAGGGGGTCTCTGGGGCCAACGTCCTGACTTTC. Full variable domain (rest looked up from reference TRBV27 and TRBJ2-6): EAQVTQNPRYLITVTGKKLTVTCSQNMNHEYMSWYRQDPGLGLRQIYYSMNVEVTDKGDVPEGYKVSRKEKRNFPLILESPSPNQTSLYFCASSTGQGVSGANVLTFGAGSRLTVL.

This sequence joins TRBV6-5 and TRBJ2-5; 10 nucleotides match TRBD1. V was pared by 6 bases and J by 5 bases, with 3 bases of the junction left unmatched. Germline CDR1 is MNHEY and CDR2 is SVGAGI. The CDR3 is made up of 13 amino acids. CDR3 nucleotide sequence: TGTGCCAGCAGCGGACAGGGGGAGGAGACCCAGTACTTC. It specifies CASSGQGEETQYF.

The rearrangement links TRBV5-1 to TRBJ2-1; TRBD1 matches 8 bases. From germline, CDR1 is SGHRS and CDR2 YFSETQ. This CDR3 is built from 18 residues. The trim removed 5 bases at V and 0 bases at J, leaving 13 bases unmatched. The CDR3 here is CASRQGTGQGLSYNEQFF. For the CDR3, the DNA is TGCGCCAGCAGGCAAGGTACAGGACAGGGTCTCTCCTACAATGAGCAGTTCTTC.

This chain joins TRBV2 and TRBJ1-1, with D maybe TRBD1 (6 bases). The CDR3 runs 16 residues. Trimming took off 1 base at V and 1 base at J, with 13 bases between the two ends. In germline, CDR1 is SNHLY, CDR2 FYNNEI. The CDR3 DNA is TGTGCCAGCAGTGAAGTGAGGGGGACACCGAACACTGAAGCTTTCTTT. Translating it yields CASSEVRGTPNTEAFF. Looking up the rest from reference TRBV2 and TRBJ1-1 gives the full variable domain: EPEVTQTPSHQVTQMGQEVILRCVPISNHLYFYWYRQILGQKVEFLVSFYNNEISEKSEIFDDQFSVERPDGSNFTLKIRSTKLEDSAMYFCASSEVRGTPNTEAFFGQGTRLTVV.

The chain carries TRBV6-5 and TRBJ2-1, with D perhaps matching TRBD2 (7 bases). Trimming cost V 6 bases and J 4 bases, with 16 bases left between them. Germline V gives CDR1 MNHEY, CDR2 SVGAGI. CDR3 length: 15 residues. CDR3 in amino acids: CASRGGGGTYNEQFF. CDR3 DNA: TGTGCCAGCAGGGGGGGCGGGGGTACTTACAATGAGCAGTTCTTC.

V gene TRBV27 combines with J gene TRBJ2-1; 9 bases fit TRBD1. V lost 5 bases, J lost 3 bases, and 5 bases stayed unmatched. Per germline, CDR1 MNHEY and CDR2 SMNVEV (reference sequence). The CDR3 has 15 residues. The CDR3 nucleotides read TGTGCCAGCAGTCCGAGGACAGGGGTCTACAATGAGCAGTTCTTC. It codes for CASSPRTGVYNEQFF.

Remarks on this clone: The same CDR3 is also encoded by other DNA sequences in this sample. CDR3 sequence (DNA): TGTGCCAGCAGACTAGCGGGAGGCAATGAGCAGTTCTTC. Translation gives CASRLAGGNEQFF. The chain is built from TRBV6-5 and TRBJ2-1; 12 positions match TRBD2. Trimming took 6 bases from V and 6 from J; bases not matched to a gene: 0. The CDR3 is made up of 13 amino acids. CDR1 MNHEY and CDR2 SVGAGI come from the germline V gene.

V usage is TRBV4-2 and J usage is TRBJ2-3, with D possibly matching TRBD1 (8 bases). Deletions cut 0 bases from V and 0 bases from J, with 22 bases between. CDR1 is LGHNA and CDR2 is YNFKEQ in the germline V gene. There are 20 residues in the CDR3. CDR3 sequence: CASSQDWATGEGGSTDTQYF. CDR3 DNA: TGTGCCAGCAGCCAAGATTGGGCGACAGGGGAGGGGGGTAGCACAGATACGCAGTATTTT.

V gene TRBV7-3 combines with J gene TRBJ2-5; the D is unclear. Germline-derived CDR1 and CDR2 are SGHTA and FQGTGA. The CDR3 totals 13 residues. The V gene lost 2 bases and the J gene lost 4 bases, with 8 bases spanning the gap. The CDR3 sequence: CASSLRASETQYF. CDR3 coding DNA: TGTGCCAGCAGCTTACGAGCGTCAGAGACCCAGTACTTC.

The V call is TRBV27, the J call TRBJ2-7, with 9 positions matching TRBD2. The CDR3 is 15 residues long. The V and J ends lost 4 bases and 2 bases, in that order; junction bases with no gene match: 6. Germline-derived CDR1 and CDR2 are MNHEY and SMNVEV (reference sequence). As DNA, the CDR3 is TGTGCCAGCAGTTCTGGTACTAGCGGGCCCTACGAGCAGTACTTC. This gives the protein CASSSGTSGPYEQYF.

This clone was counted once. The chain carries TRBV5-4 and TRBJ1-3; TRBD1 might be the D (5 bases). The germline V gene has CDR1 SGHNT and CDR2 YYREEE (reference sequence). The CDR3 has 15 amino acids. V was pared by 4 bases and J by 0 bases, with 11 bases between. This chain's CDR3 is CASSPGRGSGNTIYF. Here the CDR3 DNA reads TGTGCCAGCAGCCCAGGGAGGGGCTCTGGAAACACCATATATTTT. The full variable domain, completed using reference TRBV5-4 and TRBJ1-3, is ETGVTQSPTHLIKTRGQQVTLRCSSQSGHNTVSWYQQALGQGPQFIFQYYREEENGRGNFPPRFSGLQFPNYSSELNVNALELDDSALYLCASSPGRGSGNTIYFGEGSWLTVV.

The rearrangement uses TRBV28 and TRBJ2-7, with no clear D. This CDR3 has 15 amino acids. The germline CDR1 and CDR2 sequences are MDHEN and SYDVKM. Trimming shortened V by 2 bases and J by 2 bases, and 13 bases separated the two germline ends. The CDR3 protein is CASSLKPTFTYEQYF. The DNA for the CDR3 is TGTGCCAGCAGTTTAAAGCCTACCTTCACCTACGAGCAGTACTTC.

The chain couples TRBV11-2 to TRBJ2-7; 8 nucleotides match TRBD2. V lost 3 bases to trimming and J lost 5 bases; unmatched junction nucleotides: 6. The CDR3 covers 14 residues. Germline-derived CDR1 and CDR2 are SGHAT and FQNNGV. DNA for the CDR3: TGTGCCAGCAGCTTGGGCGGGGGGCCCGACGAGCAGTACTTC. Its translation: CASSLGGGPDEQYF.

V gene TRBV15 combines with J gene TRBJ2-7; 11 nucleotides align to TRBD1. After removal of 3 bases from V and 5 bases from J, the junction contained 6 bases not matched to a gene. In germline, CDR1 is LNHNV, CDR2 YYDKDF (reference sequence). This CDR3 contains 15 residues. CDR3 amino acids: CATSRRTGGPHEQYF. The CDR3 DNA follows: TGTGCCACCAGCAGGCGGACAGGGGGCCCCCACGAGCAGTACTTC. Using reference TRBV15 and TRBJ2-7 for the parts outside the CDR3, the full variable domain is DAMVIQNPRYQVTQFGKPVTLSCSQTLNHNVMYWYQQKSSQAPKLLFHYYDKDFNNEADTPDNFQSRRPNTSFCFLDIRSPGLGDTAMYLCATSRRTGGPHEQYFGPGTRLTVT.